These 5 T cell receptor beta chains originate from one sample sequenced in a study of T-cell memory formation after mild COVID-19 (dated by TCRdb to the early 2020s). Libraries were prepared through 5' RACE. Instrument used: Illumina NovaSeq 6000. TCRdb reanalyzed the raw reads on its own, using fastp at Q25 for trimming and MiXCR for clone calling, and kept in-frame beta chains. All rows with the same CDR3 protein become a single entry with the most common DNA and genes. A total of about 350,000 distinct CDR3 sequences appear in this sample, 25% to 30% of them only once. Approximately 15% of the sample rests with the top ten. Input material: PBMCs or a T cell subset sorted from them (not recorded which). The receptors come from an adult woman who had mild COVID-19 (a few samples of this study predate the infection). The sample titles of this study are shuffled in the database, so cell type and time point are left out; the donor was told from shared clones.

The V call is TRBV7-2, the J call TRBJ1-6; the D is unclear. Per germline, CDR1 SGHTA and CDR2 FQGNSA. Trimming took off 5 bases at V and 4 bases at J, with 9 bases between the two ends. The CDR3 covers 14 residues. CDR3 sequence: CASSPGAYNSPLHF. CDR3 bases: TGTGCCAGCAGCCCCGGTGCTTATAATTCACCCCTCCACTTT.

This clonotype was seen repeatedly, ten times or more. This chain links TRBV12-3 or TRBV12-4 with TRBJ2-1; D gene ambiguous. CDR3 length: 13 amino acids. V was shortened by 5 bases and J by 4 bases, with 9 bases between the two germline ends. The CDR3 reads CASSEEIYNEQFF. CDR3 coding DNA: TGTGCCAGCAGTGAAGAGATTTACAATGAGCAGTTCTTC.

This clonotype has more than one count but fewer than ten. DNA for the CDR3: TGTGCCAGCAGCTTCCAACTTAACTATGGCTACACCTTC. Protein: CASSFQLNYGYTF. V gene TRBV7-2 combines with J gene TRBJ1-2; D uncertain. Trimming removed 3 bases at V and 1 base at J, with 6 bases between. The germline CDR1 and CDR2 sequences are SGHTA and FQGNSA. The length of the CDR3 is 13 residues.

This clonotype was detected a few times. The genes are TRBV20-1 and TRBJ2-3; no firm D call. Germline values: CDR1 DFQATT, CDR2 SNEGSKA (reference sequence). Deletions cut 6 bases from V and 6 bases from J, with 19 bases between. The CDR3 spans 14 residues. The CDR3 DNA follows: TGCAGTGCGTCAACTATACACGGGTGGGATACGCAGTATTTT. Protein: CSASTIHGWDTQYF.

This clonotype occurred a few times. The rearrangement uses TRBV20-1 and TRBJ1-4; D possibly corresponds to TRBD1 (5 bases). Trimming took off 6 bases at V and 8 bases at J, with 19 bases between the two ends. Germline-derived CDR1 and CDR2 are DFQATT and SNEGSKA (reference sequence). This CDR3 has 14 amino acids. The CDR3 is CSARKGTEGEKLFF. The CDR3 coding sequence is TGCAGTGCCAGGAAGGGGACGGAGGGCGAAAAACTGTTTTTT.